A single sample is the source of the 18 T cell receptor beta chains below, sequenced in a study of glioma-infiltrating T cells. Using RNA template, CDR3s of TCR alpha and beta were amplified with iRepertoire arm-PCR. TCRdb re-derived calls from the multiplex PCR reads in MiXCR, one entry per CDR3 protein. The sample gives around 140,000 distinct CDR3 sequences, about 39% of which show up once; roughly a fifth is in the top ten. Sequencing was done on a sample of glioma tissue, nonneoplastic brain tissue, or PBMCs (not recorded which). The receptors were sampled from a human donor with low-grade glioma or glioblastoma, undergoing nonglioma brain surgery, or in good health (not recorded which).

This clonotype has more than one count but fewer than ten. J is TRBJ2-1 and V is TRBV4-1, with 8 bases matching TRBD2. V trimming: 1 base; J trimming: 4 bases; junction bases outside the gene matches: 3. In germline, CDR1 is MGHRA, CDR2 YSYEKL. There are 15 residues in the CDR3. CDR3 sequence reads: CASSQAPSGYNEQFF. CDR3 coding DNA: TGCGCCAGCAGCCAAGCCCCTAGCGGGTACAATGAGCAGTTCTTC.

This clonotype was seen a handful of times. The genes are TRBV6-2 or TRBV6-3 and TRBJ1-5, with D unclear. V lost 6 bases to trimming and J lost 1 base, with 4 bases between them. The V gene's germline CDR1 is MNHEY and CDR2 SVGEGT. The CDR3 consists of 12 residues. CDR3 sequence (DNA): TGTGCCAGCAGGGGCAGCAATCAGCCCCAGCATTTT. Its protein product is CASRGSNQPQHF.

This clonotype came up once. This sequence joins TRBV28 and TRBJ1-4; D not certain. Per germline, CDR1 MDHEN and CDR2 SYDVKM. The CDR3 covers 12 residues. V shed 8 bases and J shed 5 bases, with 9 bases lying between them. DNA of the CDR3: TGTGCCAGCTCGTGGGGAAATGAAAAACTGTTTTTT. Translated: CASSWGNEKLFF.

V is TRBV20-1 and J is TRBJ1-1; D uncertain. The V gene lost 3 bases and the J gene lost 1 base, with 12 bases spanning the gap. Germline V CDR1 and CDR2: DFQATT, SNEGSKA (reference sequence). The CDR3 contains 14 residues. This chain's CDR3 is CSARQNSRNTEAFF. The DNA of the CDR3 is TGCAGTGCTAGGCAAAACAGCCGGAACACTGAAGCTTTCTTT.

There are a few counts of this clonotype. This sequence joins TRBV6-1 and TRBJ2-4; 9 nucleotides match TRBD2. The V gene's germline CDR1 is MNHNS and CDR2 SASEGT. V lost 5 bases and J lost 0; bases outside the gene matches: 5. The CDR3 loop spans 16 amino acids. CDR3 nucleotides: TGTGCCAGCAGTCCGCGACTAGCGGTAGCCAAAAACATTCAGTACTTC. Amino acids: CASSPRLAVAKNIQYF.

The V call is TRBV7-3, the J call TRBJ1-1; tentative D call: TRBD1 (6 bases). The V gene lost 1 base and the J gene lost 8 bases, with 17 bases spanning the gap. This CDR3 spans 15 amino acids. Germline V gene sequence: CDR1 SGHTA, CDR2 FQGTGA. The CDR3 coding sequence is TGTGCCAGCAGCTTAATGGGCACCCGGACAGCCGAAGCTTTCTTT. Its translation is CASSLMGTRTAEAFF.

The gene calls are TRBV28 and TRBJ2-7, with a possible D match to TRBD1 (6 bases). This CDR3 has 12 residues. The germline V and J ends were trimmed by 6 bases and 6 bases, with 12 bases remaining between them. The V gene's germline CDR1 is MDHEN and CDR2 SYDVKM. The CDR3 DNA reads TGTGCCAGCAGGACAGGTGGGGGCGAGCAGTACTTC. Protein: CASRTGGGEQYF.

The J gene is TRBJ1-1, the V gene TRBV20-1; 9 bases fit TRBD1. With V trimmed by 5 bases and J by 5 bases, 6 bases remained unmatched. The germline V gene has CDR1 DFQATT and CDR2 SNEGSKA (reference sequence). The CDR3 totals 13 residues. Here the CDR3 DNA reads TGCAGTGCTGACGACAGGGGGAAAACTGAAGCTTTCTTT. Translated, it gives CSADDRGKTEAFF.

The chain employs TRBV20-1 and TRBJ2-7, with 9 positions matching TRBD1. V shed 4 bases, J shed 5 bases, and the junction held 12 bases outside the gene matches. The CDR3 extends over 15 amino acids. Germline lookup yields CDR1 DFQATT and CDR2 SNEGSKA (reference sequence). Here the CDR3 reads CSATARDRVMDEQYF. The CDR3 DNA sequence: TGCAGTGCTACAGCTCGGGACAGGGTCATGGACGAGCAGTACTTC.

This clonotype was observed a handful of times. CDR3 sequence reads: CASSWTRAIETQYF. CDR3 coding DNA: TGTGCCAGCAGTTGGACTAGGGCGATTGAGACCCAGTACTTC. The J gene is TRBJ2-5, the V gene TRBV28; 7 bases line up with TRBD2. The CDR3 contains 14 residues. The V and J ends lost 4 bases and 5 bases, in that order; junction bases with no gene match: 7. Germline V gene sequence: CDR1 MDHEN, CDR2 SYDVKM.

This clonotype turned up a few times. J is TRBJ1-2 and V is TRBV27; possible D gene TRBD1, 5 bases. The V end was cut by 5 bases, the J end by 4 bases, with 14 bases between. The germline CDR1 and CDR2 sequences are MNHEY and SMNVEV (reference sequence). This CDR3 comprises 14 residues. The CDR3 nucleotides read TGTGCCAGCAGTCAACCCGGCGGGGCCTATGGCTACACCTTC. Its protein product is CASSQPGGAYGYTF.

This chain connects TRBV15 to TRBJ2-5, with unresolved D. This CDR3 comprises 14 residues. CDR1 and CDR2 from the germline V gene are LNHNV and YYDKDF (reference sequence). The V gene lost 1 base and the J gene lost 5 bases, with 11 bases spanning the gap. DNA of the CDR3: TGTGCCACCAGCAGAGTTGGGGTAGGCGAGACCCAGTACTTC. Its translation is CATSRVGVGETQYF.

This clonotype turned up a few times. The chain links TRBV6-8 to TRBJ2-1, with unresolved D. The V end was cut by 6 bases, the J end by 15 bases, with 15 bases between. The CDR3 is made up of 11 amino acids. Germline V gives CDR1 MNHGY, CDR2 SAAAGT. This chain's CDR3 is CASSRRAPPFF. In nucleotides, the CDR3 is TGTGCCAGCAGCCGCCGGGCCCCACCGTTCTTC.

The chain joins TRBV4-2 to TRBJ1-1, with 7 bases that match TRBD1. The CDR3 covers 15 residues. V dropped 4 bases and J dropped 0; count of bases not matched to a gene: 5. CDR1 and CDR2 (germline): LGHNA, YNFKEQ. This CDR3 is CASSPVTGMNTEAFF. CDR3 nucleotides: TGTGCCAGCAGCCCCGTGACAGGGATGAACACTGAAGCTTTCTTT.

The table lists this clonotype with a few counts. This sequence joins TRBV6-1 and TRBJ2-1; 8 nucleotides match TRBD1. Germline CDR1 reads MNHNS; CDR2 reads SASEGT. This CDR3 contains 14 residues. J was trimmed by 3 bases and V by 6 bases; bases with no gene match: 4. This chain's CDR3 is CASRRQGYYNEQFF. The CDR3 region has the DNA TGTGCCAGCAGAAGACAGGGGTACTACAATGAGCAGTTCTTC.

A note on this clonotype: One end of the junction is discordant with germline, which a read error may explain. The chain combines TRBV6-6 with TRBJ2-1, with 8 bases lining up with TRBD2. Germline V CDR1 and CDR2: MNHNY, SVGAGI (reference sequence). CDR3 size: 15 residues. The CDR3 region has the DNA TGTGCCAGCGGACGCACTAGCGGTTCCTACAGTGAGCAGTTCTTC. Translation: CASGRTSGSYSEQFF.

This clonotype has only a few counts. One end of the junction fails to match germline, which may point to a read error. The rearrangement links TRBV7-2 to TRBJ2-4; D may match TRBD1 or TRBD2 (5 bases each). CDR1 is SGHTA and CDR2 is FQGNSA in the germline V gene. The CDR3 has 12 residues. The CDR3 region has the DNA TGTGCCAGCAGCTTAATCCAGGGACCGGTGAACTTC. Translation: CASSLIQGPVNF.

As DNA, the CDR3 is TGCGCCAGCAGCCAAGTCCCACCGGGAGTTGGACTAGCGGCCAATGAGCAGTTCTTC. As protein: CASSQVPPGVGLAANEQFF. J is TRBJ2-1 and V is TRBV4-3; 10 bases map to TRBD2. The V gene end was trimmed by 1 base and the J gene end by 6 bases; junction bases not matched to a gene: 15. The CDR3 spans 19 residues. CDR1 is LGHNA and CDR2 is YSLEER in the germline V gene.